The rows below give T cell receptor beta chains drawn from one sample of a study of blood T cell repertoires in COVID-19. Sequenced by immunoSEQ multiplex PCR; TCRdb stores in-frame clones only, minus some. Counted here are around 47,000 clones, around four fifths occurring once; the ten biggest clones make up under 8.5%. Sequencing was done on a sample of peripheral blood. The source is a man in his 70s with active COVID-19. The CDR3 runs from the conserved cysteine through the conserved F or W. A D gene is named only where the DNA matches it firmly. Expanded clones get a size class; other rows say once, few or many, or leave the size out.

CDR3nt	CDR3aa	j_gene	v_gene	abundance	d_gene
TGTGCCATCAGGCCAGGGGGGACAGCGAACACTGAAGCTTTCTTT	CAIRPGGTANTEAFF	TRBJ1-1	TRBV10-3	.	TRBD1
TGTGCCAGCAACGTAGGGGACACTGAAGCTTTCTTT	CASNVGDTEAFF	TRBJ1-1	TRBV28	.	.
TGCGCCAGCAGCCAAGTGGCTAGCGGGGGGAACACAGATACGCAGTATTTT	CASSQVASGGNTDTQYF	TRBJ2-3	TRBV4-3	.	TRBD2
TGTGCCAGCAGTTACGTCGGGGCAGGGCAGGGGGGCTACACCTTC	CASSYVGAGQGGYTF	TRBJ1-2	TRBV6-5	once	.
TGTGCCACCAGTATCTTGCCCGGGAATGAGCAGTTCTTC	CATSILPGNEQFF	TRBJ2-1	TRBV15	few	.
TGCGCCAGCAGTGGCGCAGGTAAAGGCTACACCTTC	CASSGAGKGYTF	TRBJ1-2	TRBV10-2	.	.
TGTGCCAGCAGCTTAATTAGGGGAAACACCGGGGAGCTGTTTTTT	CASSLIRGNTGELFF	TRBJ2-2	TRBV7-2	.	.
TGTGCCAGCAGGCCACAAGCGGGAGGGAACTATGGCTACACCTTC	CASRPQAGGNYGYTF	TRBJ1-2	TRBV6-6	.	.
TGTGCCAGCAGTGAATTCCGAGGACAGGGGACCAATGAGCAGTTCTTC	CASSEFRGQGTNEQFF	TRBJ2-1	TRBV25-1	.	TRBD1
TGTGCCAGCAGCTTAGTCTCGGGGTTCGAGGATAAAGCTTTCTTT	CASSLVSGFEDKAFF	TRBJ1-1	TRBV7-9	.	.
TGTGCCAGCAGCGTAGTGAGCGGGGGGTTATCCGGGGAGCTGTTTTTT	CASSVVSGGLSGELFF	TRBJ2-2	TRBV9	.	TRBD2
TGCGCCAGCAGCCAAGATCGGATAGCAGTCTCTGGAAACACCATATATTTT	CASSQDRIAVSGNTIYF	TRBJ1-3	TRBV4-1	few	.
TGTGCCAGCAGCTTGGGGCGGCAGGACTATAGCAATCAGCCCCAGCATTTT	CASSLGRQDYSNQPQHF	TRBJ1-5	TRBV5-6	.	.